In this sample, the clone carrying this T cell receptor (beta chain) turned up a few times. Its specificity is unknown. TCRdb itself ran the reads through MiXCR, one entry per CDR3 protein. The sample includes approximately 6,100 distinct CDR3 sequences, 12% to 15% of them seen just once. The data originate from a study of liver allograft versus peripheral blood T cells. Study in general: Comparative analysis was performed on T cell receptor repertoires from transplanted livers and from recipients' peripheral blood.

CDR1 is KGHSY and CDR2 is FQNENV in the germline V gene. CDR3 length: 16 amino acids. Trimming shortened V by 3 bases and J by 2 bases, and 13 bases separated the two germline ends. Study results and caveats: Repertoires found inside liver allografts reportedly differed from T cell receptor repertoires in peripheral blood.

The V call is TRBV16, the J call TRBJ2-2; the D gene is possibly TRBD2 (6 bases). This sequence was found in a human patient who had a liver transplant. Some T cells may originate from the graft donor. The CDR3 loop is CASSHYQGLNTGELFF. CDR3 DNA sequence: TGTGCCAGCAGCCATTACCAGGGACTCAACACCGGGGAGCTGTTTTTT.